This T cell receptor beta chain came from a study of response to subunit inactivated influenza vaccine. The ends were cut back, 5 bases at V and 2 bases at J, with 18 bases in the middle. Looked up from germline, CDR1 is MNHEY and CDR2 is SMNVEV (reference sequence). CDR3 length: 16 amino acids. TCRdb redid the calling of the RT-PCR reads with MiXCR, one entry per CDR3 protein. The table has some 800,000 distinct CDR3 sequences, around 20% seen once. This receptor was taken from a man over 45 who received an inactivated influenza vaccine. This specimen consisted of PBMCs from blood, obtained roughly 5 days after vaccination. The rearrangement joins TRBV27 to TRBJ2-5; D is perhaps TRBD1 (5 bases). The CDR3 loop reads CASSPTRGSTQETQYF. The CDR3 nucleotides are TGTGCCAGCAGTCCAACAAGGGGATCTACTCAAGAGACCCAGTACTTC.